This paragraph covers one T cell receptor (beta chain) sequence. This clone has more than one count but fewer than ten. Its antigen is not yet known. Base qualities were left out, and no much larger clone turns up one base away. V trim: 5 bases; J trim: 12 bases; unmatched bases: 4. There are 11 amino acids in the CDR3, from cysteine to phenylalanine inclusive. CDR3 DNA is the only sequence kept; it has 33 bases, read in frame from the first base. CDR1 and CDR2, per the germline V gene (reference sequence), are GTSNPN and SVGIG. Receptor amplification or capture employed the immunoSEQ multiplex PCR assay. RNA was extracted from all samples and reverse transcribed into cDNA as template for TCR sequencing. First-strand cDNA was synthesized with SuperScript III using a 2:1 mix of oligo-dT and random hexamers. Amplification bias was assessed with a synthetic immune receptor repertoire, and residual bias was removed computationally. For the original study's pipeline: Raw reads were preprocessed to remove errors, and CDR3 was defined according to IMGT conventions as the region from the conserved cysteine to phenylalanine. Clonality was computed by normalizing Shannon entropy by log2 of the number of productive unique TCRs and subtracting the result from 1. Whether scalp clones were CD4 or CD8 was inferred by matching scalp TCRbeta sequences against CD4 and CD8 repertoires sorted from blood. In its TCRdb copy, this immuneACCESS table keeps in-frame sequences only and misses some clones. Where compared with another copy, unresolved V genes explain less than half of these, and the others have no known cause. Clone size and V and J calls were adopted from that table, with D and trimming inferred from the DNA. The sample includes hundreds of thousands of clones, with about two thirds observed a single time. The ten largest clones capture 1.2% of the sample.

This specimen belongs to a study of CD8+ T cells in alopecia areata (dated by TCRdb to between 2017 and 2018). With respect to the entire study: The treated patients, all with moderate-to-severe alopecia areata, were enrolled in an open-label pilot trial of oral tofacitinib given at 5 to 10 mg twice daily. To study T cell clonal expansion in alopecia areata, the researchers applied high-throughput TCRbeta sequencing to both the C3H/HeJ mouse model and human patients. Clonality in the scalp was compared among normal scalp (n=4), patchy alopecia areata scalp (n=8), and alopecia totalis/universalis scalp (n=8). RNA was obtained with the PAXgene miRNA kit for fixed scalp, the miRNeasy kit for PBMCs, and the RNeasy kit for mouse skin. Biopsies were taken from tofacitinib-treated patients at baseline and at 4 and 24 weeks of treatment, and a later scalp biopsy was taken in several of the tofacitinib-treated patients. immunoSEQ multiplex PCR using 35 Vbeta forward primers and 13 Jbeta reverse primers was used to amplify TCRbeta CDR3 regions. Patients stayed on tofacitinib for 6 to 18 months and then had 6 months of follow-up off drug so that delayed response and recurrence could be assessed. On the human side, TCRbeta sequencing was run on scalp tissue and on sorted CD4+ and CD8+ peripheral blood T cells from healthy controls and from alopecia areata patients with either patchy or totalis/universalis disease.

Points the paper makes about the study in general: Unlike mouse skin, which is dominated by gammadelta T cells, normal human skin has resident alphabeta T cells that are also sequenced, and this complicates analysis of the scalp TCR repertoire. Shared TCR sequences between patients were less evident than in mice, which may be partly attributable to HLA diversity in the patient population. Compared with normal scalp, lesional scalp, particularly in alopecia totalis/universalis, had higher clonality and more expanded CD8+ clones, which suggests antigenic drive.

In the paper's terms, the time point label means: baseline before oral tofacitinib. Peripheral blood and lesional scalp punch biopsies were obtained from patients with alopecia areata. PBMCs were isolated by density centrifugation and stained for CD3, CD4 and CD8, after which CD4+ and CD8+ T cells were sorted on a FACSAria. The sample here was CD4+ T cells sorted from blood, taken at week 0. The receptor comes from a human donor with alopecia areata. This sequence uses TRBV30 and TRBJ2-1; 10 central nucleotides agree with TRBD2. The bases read TGTGCCTGGGCTAGCGGGGGTGTGCAGTTCTTC. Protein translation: CAWASGGVQFF.